This T cell receptor beta chain was identified in a study of T-cell reconstitution after alpha-beta-depleted transplantation in children. It was with unique molecular identifiers that the TCRbeta library was prepared. In TCRdb, the PCR reads were re-called with MiXCR into one record per CDR3 protein. The top ten hold less than 3% of the sample, which has about 72,000 distinct CDR3 sequences, 6% to 8.5% seen once. The sequences come from PBMCs from the stem cell graft donor, collected from the stem cell graft. This clonotype was sampled from a human donor who donated a stem cell graft to a child with acute lymphoblastic leukemia.

CDR3 loop: CASSYSIAPLRDTQYF. In nucleotides, the CDR3 is TGTGCCAGCAGTTACTCTATAGCTCCCTTAAGGGATACGCAGTATTTT. The chain is built from TRBV6-2 or TRBV6-3 and TRBJ2-3; D is uncertain. Germline CDR1 is MNHEY and CDR2 is SVGEGT. The CDR3 is 16 residues long. The V end was cut by 0 bases, the J end by 6 bases, with 16 bases between.